What follows are 3 T cell receptor beta chains derived from one specimen sequenced in a study of cytomegalovirus exposure and HLA in healthy donors (dated by TCRdb to 2017 to 2019). Receptor amplification or capture employed the immunoSEQ multiplex PCR assay. For the multiplex PCR, a mixture combining 60 forward primers for TCR Vbeta segments and 13 reverse primers for TCR Jbeta segments was used. In its TCRdb copy, this immuneACCESS table keeps in-frame sequences only and misses some clones. Where compared with another copy, unresolved V genes explain less than half of these, and the others have no known cause. The sample data list roughly 82,000 clones, and around 70% of these were observed just once. The biggest ten clones account for roughly 10% of the sample. Material: PBMCs. These receptor sequences come from a woman aged 40 to 50 in good health and CMV-seropositive.

The V and J genes are TRBV5-5 and TRBJ1-2, with 11 nucleotides matching TRBD1. Germline assignment: CDR1 SGHKS and CDR2 YYEKEE (reference sequence). Trimming cost V 0 bases and J 7 bases; bases outside gene matches: 8. CDR3 size: 16 residues. The CDR3 sequence is CASSLDIGQGAGGYTF. The CDR3 DNA is TGTGCCAGCAGCTTGGATATCGGACAGGGGGCCGGTGGCTACACCTTC.

The chain employs TRBV28 and TRBJ1-1; 11 nucleotides line up with TRBD1. CDR1 is MDHEN, CDR2 SYDVKM, per germline. CDR3 length: 16 amino acids. V dropped 4 bases and J dropped 3; count of bases not matched to a gene: 7. The CDR3 region has the DNA TGTGCCAGCAGTTCGTCAGTGGGACAGGGGGACACTGAAGCTTTCTTT. Protein product: CASSSSVGQGDTEAFF.

The genes are TRBV9 and TRBJ1-2; 11 bases match TRBD1. V gave up 3 bases and J gave up 8 bases; unmatched junction bases: 3. The CDR3 runs to 13 residues. Germline V CDR1 and CDR2: SGDLS, YYNGEE. As DNA, the CDR3 is TGTGCCAGCAGCGCCAGGACAGGGGGCGGCTACACCTTC. It translates to CASSARTGGGYTF.